Many counts were recorded for the clone carrying this T cell receptor (beta chain). V was clipped by 5 bases and J by 1 base, with 5 bases between them. CDR1 and CDR2 from the germline V gene are SQVTM and ANQGSEA. CDR3 length equals 11 residues. The sample belongs to a study of molecular identifiers for immune sequencing clone quantification. Naive CD8 T cells were sorted, and the gate applied was CD8+CD4-CCR7+CD45RA+. MiXCR, run by TCRdb on the PCR reads, gives a single entry per CDR3 protein. This table has 30,000 to 45,000 distinct CDR3 sequences, less than 20% appearing once. J is TRBJ1-1 and V is TRBV29-1; the D is unclear. The TCR comes from a human donor in good health. Some libraries in this study had Jurkat cell RNA spiked in. Material for sequencing was naive CD8+ T cells from blood, with Jurkat cell RNA spiked in. Subset described: FACS-sorted CD8+CD4-CCR7+CD45RA+ naive T cells. The DNA of the CDR3 is TGCAGCGTTCGGAAGAACACTGAAGCTTTCTTT. Its protein product is CSVRKNTEAFF.